This T cell receptor (beta chain) was identified in a study of T cell repertoires in cytomegalovirus infection. Study background: HLA-B-restricted CMV epitopes that are well studied, plus recently identified HLA-C-restricted ones, were used by the study. Indications of both CMV infection and matching HLA type were provided by public TCR beta signatures.

TCRdb passed the reads through MiXCR, listing each CDR3 protein once. The sample has about 700,000 distinct CDR3 sequences, 33% seen once; the top ten hold about 18%. Germline V CDR1 and CDR2: SGHTA, FQGNSA. V was clipped by 1 base and J by 12 bases; unmatched bases: 13. CDR3 length: 16 amino acids. Findings of the study overall: CMV-specific TCR beta clonotypes restricted by HLA-C dominated the ex vivo response. Public TCR beta family frequency separated CMV-and-HLA carriers, including in an independent cohort.

As for this clonotype: The target antigen is unknown.

V gene TRBV7-2 combines with J gene TRBJ2-1, with TRBD2 matching over 9 bases. Sequenced material: cultured PBMCs, taken from culture after CMV antigen stimulation. This TCR derives from a human donor in good health (CMV status not recorded). Some clones in this sample may be carry-over from other donors' samples. The CDR3: CASSLGVLAGRGRQFF. In DNA, the CDR3 is TGTGCCAGCAGCTTAGGAGTTCTAGCGGGAAGGGGTCGGCAGTTCTTC.